Below, 8 T cell receptor beta chains from the same sample are listed, as sequenced in a study of identical twins. TCRdb used MiXCR to reprocess the 5' RACE reads, holding one entry per CDR3 protein. In the table there are about 390,000 distinct CDR3 sequences, approximately 8.7% of which are singletons. The specimen sequenced was naive T cells sorted from blood. The receptors shown here come from a woman aged 45-65 years in good health.

The V call is TRBV20-1, the J call TRBJ2-4, with 7 positions matching TRBD2. CDR3 length: 13 residues. Germline V lookup: CDR1 DFQATT, CDR2 SNEGSKA (reference sequence). V lost 3 bases and J lost 8; bases outside the gene matches: 7. This CDR3 is CSARGEGTDIQYF. The CDR3 DNA is TGCAGTGCTAGGGGGGAGGGTACGGACATTCAGTACTTC.

This clonotype was seen only a few times. V gene TRBV2 combines with J gene TRBJ2-1, with TRBD2 identical over 9 bases. The ends lost 10 bases at V and 4 bases at J; junction bases unmatched: 5. CDR1 and CDR2 from the germline V gene are SNHLY and FYNNEI. This CDR3 has 13 residues. The CDR3 region is CATKREEYNEQFF. In nucleotides, the CDR3 is TGTGCCACCAAGCGGGAGGAATACAATGAGCAGTTCTTC.

This chain joins TRBV6-5 and TRBJ2-2; TRBD1 might be the D (5 bases). Germline assignment: CDR1 MNHEY and CDR2 SVGAGI. Between the trimmed V and J ends, which lost 6 bases and 0 bases, there was a span of 14 bases. The CDR3 has 16 residues. CDR3 sequence: CASRLRGPSNTGELFF. The CDR3 bases are TGTGCCAGCAGACTAAGGGGCCCGTCGAACACCGGGGAGCTGTTTTTT.

This chain uses TRBV7-7 with TRBJ2-2; TRBD2 is a possible D gene (5 bases). From germline, CDR1 is SSHAT and CDR2 FNYEAQ (reference sequence). V dropped 0 bases and J dropped 1 base, with 9 bases sitting between them. The CDR3 covers 16 residues. The CDR3 sequence: CASSLAVGVNTGELFF. The CDR3 nucleotides are TGTGCCAGCAGCTTAGCTGTGGGAGTGAACACCGGGGAGCTGTTTTTT. The full variable domain, completed using reference TRBV7-7 and TRBJ2-2, is GAGVSQSPRYKVTKRGQDVTLRCDPISSHATLYWYQQALGQGPEFLTYFNYEAQPDKSGLPSDRFSAERPEGSISTLTIQRTEQRDSAMYRCASSLAVGVNTGELFFGEGSRLTVL.

This rearrangement joins TRBV27 to TRBJ2-7; 9 bases are a match to TRBD2. V was pared by 5 bases and J by 7 bases, with 15 bases of the junction left unmatched. Germline lookup yields CDR1 MNHEY and CDR2 SMNVEV (reference sequence). The CDR3 sequence is 16 residues long. The CDR3 protein is CASSALSAGGPREQYV. CDR3 DNA sequence: TGTGCCAGCAGTGCGCTCTCGGCGGGAGGGCCTCGGGAGCAGTACGTC.

This clonotype was recorded a few times. The rearrangement uses TRBV12-3 or TRBV12-4 and TRBJ1-1, with D unresolved. The CDR3 is 13 residues long. Trimming shortened V by 7 bases and J by 3 bases, and 12 bases separated the two germline ends. CDR3 DNA sequence: TGTGCCAGCACTCTTTCTCAGTACACTGAAGCTTTCTTT. It encodes CASTLSQYTEAFF.

In this sample, this clonotype turned up many times. The genes are TRBV3-1 and TRBJ2-5; TRBD1 is a possible D gene (6 bases). V was clipped by 2 bases and J by 2 bases, with 12 bases between them. CDR3 length: 15 residues. Germline V gene data show CDR1 as LGHDT and CDR2 as YNNKEL (reference sequence). The CDR3 spells CASSQSGQRQETQYF. The CDR3, as DNA: TGTGCCAGCAGCCAATCGGGACAACGACAAGAGACCCAGTACTTC.

The V and J genes are TRBV5-1 and TRBJ1-2, with D possibly being TRBD1 (5 bases). The CDR3 covers 13 residues. V was clipped by 5 bases and J by 5 bases, with 13 bases between them. Germline CDR1 reads SGHRS; CDR2 reads YFSETQ. The CDR3 sequence is CASSFDGGYGYTF. The DNA of the CDR3 is TGCGCCAGCAGTTTCGACGGGGGGTATGGCTACACCTTC.